Following are 14 T cell receptor beta chains from one sample sequenced in a study of cytomegalovirus exposure and HLA in healthy donors. Using immunoSEQ multiplex PCR, the repertoire was profiled, and TCRdb retains in-frame clones only, with some absent. The table includes a few hundred thousand clones, 65% to 85% detected once. Material: PBMCs. The receptors were gathered from a woman in her twenties or thirties in good health and CMV-seropositive.

The V gene is TRBV6-5, the J gene TRBJ2-2, with 10 bases matching TRBD1. The V segment lost 2 bases and the J segment 8 bases; nucleotides outside the gene matches: 8. This CDR3 has 16 residues. Germline V gene data show CDR1 as MNHEY and CDR2 as SVGAGI. The CDR3 spells CASSYTGTGVGGELFF. The CDR3 nucleotides read TGTGCCAGCAGTTACACCGGGACAGGGGTCGGTGGGGAGCTGTTTTTT.

This chain uses TRBV4-1 with TRBJ2-4; unclear D gene. V lost 1 base and J lost 3, with 7 bases in between. This CDR3 contains 14 residues. Per germline, CDR1 MGHRA and CDR2 YSYEKL. The CDR3 bases are TGCGCCAGCAGCCAAGGTTTTAACAAAAACATTCAGTACTTC. This gives the protein CASSQGFNKNIQYF.

The chain recombines TRBV11-3 with TRBJ1-1; D not certain. The CDR3 spans 12 residues. V gave up 1 base and J gave up 4 bases, with 4 bases separating them. The germline gives CDR1 SGHNT, CDR2 YENEEA. The CDR3: CASSLVFTEAFF. The CDR3 coding sequence is TGTGCCAGCAGCTTAGTATTCACTGAAGCTTTCTTT.

This rearrangement joins TRBV29-1 to TRBJ2-3, with a tentative D call TRBD1 (5 bases). Trimming shortened V by 0 bases and J by 2 bases, and 12 bases separated the two germline ends. The CDR3 loop spans 15 amino acids. Germline loops: CDR1 SQVTM, CDR2 ANQGSEA. This CDR3 is CSVEDPWTNTDTQYF. CDR3 in DNA: TGCAGCGTTGAAGATCCTTGGACAAACACAGATACGCAGTATTTT.

This chain joins TRBV5-4 and TRBJ2-7; unclear D gene. The CDR3 consists of 14 residues. Germline values: CDR1 SGHNT, CDR2 YYREEE (reference sequence). Between the trimmed V and J ends, which lost 2 bases and 0 bases, there was a span of 9 bases. The CDR3 here is CASSFGPFSYEQYF. The CDR3 DNA sequence: TGTGCCAGCAGCTTTGGACCGTTCTCCTACGAGCAGTACTTC.

Details on this clone: The sample contains more than one DNA sequence encoding this CDR3. The chain employs TRBV27 and TRBJ1-5; a possible D gene is TRBD1 (6 bases). CDR1 MNHEY and CDR2 SMNVEV come from the germline V gene (reference sequence). The CDR3 spans 14 residues. The V and J ends lost 2 bases and 1 base respectively, with 6 bases between them. The CDR3 here is CASSLTGSNQPQHF. For the CDR3, the DNA is TGTGCCAGCAGTTTAACAGGGAGCAATCAGCCCCAGCATTTT.

This clone was found once. V is TRBV6-5 and J is TRBJ2-7, with 8 bases aligning to TRBD2. V dropped 0 bases and J dropped 2; count of bases not matched to a gene: 3. In germline, CDR1 is MNHEY, CDR2 SVGAGI. This CDR3 contains 15 residues. The CDR3 loop reads CASSYSGGGTYEQYF. The CDR3 coding sequence is TGTGCCAGCAGTTACTCCGGGGGGGGCACCTACGAGCAGTACTTC.

This clone was counted once. Other nucleotide sequences in the sample specify the same CDR3. This chain uses TRBV29-1 with TRBJ2-1; no firm D call. Trimming stripped 0 bases from V and 6 bases from J, with 6 bases between. This CDR3 comprises 12 residues. Germline-derived CDR1 and CDR2 are SQVTM and ANQGSEA. Here the CDR3 reads CSVEDRVNEQFF. CDR3 nucleotide sequence: TGCAGCGTTGAAGATCGCGTCAATGAGCAGTTCTTC.

V gene TRBV7-8 combines with J gene TRBJ1-2; D remains ambiguous. The germline V gene encodes CDR1 SGHVS and CDR2 FQNEAQ. This CDR3 is 15 amino acids long. The V end was cut by 2 bases, the J end by 0 bases, with 10 bases between. The CDR3 bases are TGTGCCAGCAGCTTATCTACAGATACTAACTATGGCTACACCTTC. Protein sequence: CASSLSTDTNYGYTF.

The chain recombines TRBV7-9 with TRBJ2-2; D not certain. V was clipped by 4 bases and J by 0 bases, with 12 bases between them. CDR1 and CDR2 (germline): SEHNR, FQNEAQ (reference sequence). This CDR3 is built from 16 residues. The CDR3 bases are TGTGCCAGCAGCTCACAGAAGGGCGCGAACACCGGGGAGCTGTTTTTT. This translates into CASSSQKGANTGELFF.

The rearrangement links TRBV11-2 to TRBJ1-1; possible D gene TRBD1, 5 bases. There are 14 residues in the CDR3. Germline V CDR1 and CDR2: SGHAT, FQNNGV. Trimming shortened V by 0 bases and J by 5 bases, and 10 bases separated the two germline ends. The CDR3 spells CASSLEGEGTEAFF. In DNA form, the CDR3 reads TGTGCCAGCAGCTTAGAGGGGGAAGGGACTGAAGCTTTCTTT.

This chain links TRBV30 with TRBJ2-7; TRBD2 matches at 8 bases. The V segment lost 3 bases and the J segment 7 bases; nucleotides outside the gene matches: 8. Germline assignment: CDR1 GTSNPN and CDR2 SVGIG (reference sequence). This CDR3 spans 13 amino acids. CDR3 DNA sequence: TGTGCCTGGAGAACCGGGAGGGCGGGAGAGCAGTACTTC. It yields the protein CAWRTGRAGEQYF.

This CDR3 is CASSSAGDIYNEQFF. In nucleotides, the CDR3 is TGCGCCAGCAGCTCGGCGGGGGATATCTACAATGAGCAGTTCTTC. The rearrangement uses TRBV5-1 and TRBJ2-1, with 7 bases identical to TRBD2. The trim removed 3 bases at V and 3 bases at J, leaving 6 bases unmatched. The CDR3 spans 15 residues. The germline CDR1 and CDR2 sequences are SGHRS and YFSETQ.

The CDR3 spells CASSEWANTGELFF. Written as DNA, the CDR3 is TGTGCCAGCAGTGAATGGGCTAACACCGGGGAGCTGTTTTTT. The V gene is TRBV6-1, the J gene TRBJ2-2; D ambiguous. The CDR3 consists of 14 residues. Germline loops: CDR1 MNHNS, CDR2 SASEGT. The V end was cut by 2 bases, the J end by 2 bases, with 6 bases between.